This TCR beta chain was captured in a study of monozygotic twins with inflammatory bowel disease. Researchers put TCRalpha and TCRbeta cDNA through two nested PCRs lasting roughly 16 and 10 cycles. TCRdb derives one entry per CDR3 protein from the 5' RACE reads, leaving out DNA. The listing records 300,000 to 400,000 distinct CDR3 sequences. Whole-study results and caveats: Possibly reflecting limited power, no difference in repertoire similarity was found between concordant and discordant twins.

In the case of this clonotype: What it binds is unknown.

This CDR3 contains 15 residues. Germline V gene data show CDR1 as SGHRS and CDR2 as YFSETQ. Collection of an approximately 2.5 ml blood sample took place per donor. The chain uses TRBV5-1 and TRBJ1-4. The sequence was obtained from a human donor with ulcerative colitis or Crohn's disease, or a healthy co-twin of an affected twin (not recorded which). The sample was blood. The CDR3 is CASSPSGGRNEKLFF. Variable domain in full (rest from reference TRBV5-1 and TRBJ1-4): KAGVTQTPRYLIKTRGQQVTLSCSPISGHRSVSWYQQTPGQGLQFLFEYFSETQRNKGNFPGRFSGRQFSNSRSEMNVSTLELGDSALYLCASSPSGGRNEKLFFGSGTQLSVL.